This T cell receptor beta chain was recovered during a study of blood T cell repertoires in COVID-19. Looking at the study overall: Whether acute or convalescent, the COVID-19 samples came from the United States, Italy and Spain. The cDNA or gDNA used as material had been derived from T cells, B-cell-depleted T cells, or PBMCs.

The CDR3 sequence is 14 residues long. The V and J ends lost 1 base and 6 bases, in that order; junction bases with no gene match: 6. Germline V gene sequence: CDR1 SGHNT, CDR2 YYREEE (reference sequence). Assay used: immunoSEQ multiplex PCR; TCRdb lists only in-frame clones, some missing. The top ten clones hold just over 7% of a sample with about 320,000 clones, roughly 85% of them seen once. The genes are TRBV5-4 and TRBJ1-1, with 7 nucleotides matching TRBD1. Sequencing input: peripheral blood. The clonotype originates from a human donor in a cohort sampled during active COVID-19. This chain's CDR3 is CASSLPSQGAEAFF. CDR3 DNA sequence: TGTGCCAGCAGCTTGCCGTCTCAGGGGGCTGAAGCTTTCTTT.